This entry lists 25 T cell receptor beta chains sequenced from one sample in a study of shared clonotypes between healthy human individuals. CD45RO-negative CD8 cells positively selected for CCR7 made up the naive population, which excluded terminally differentiated effector memory CD45RA+ cells. Libraries were prepared by immunoSEQ multiplex PCR; TCRdb keeps only in-frame clonotypes and omits some of them. In the table there are about 2 million clones, roughly 95% of which are singletons. The sequenced sample was naive CD8+ T cells sorted from blood. These receptors all come from a man younger than 35 in good health.

The CDR3 protein is CASSLWRYEQYF. The CDR3 DNA is TGTGCCAGCAGCCTCTGGCGGTACGAGCAGTACTTC. This chain connects TRBV5-6 to TRBJ2-7; D gene ambiguous. Trimming stripped 4 bases from V and 4 bases from J, with 9 bases between. This CDR3 is 12 amino acids long. Germline V CDR1 and CDR2: SGHDT, YYEEEE.

The rearrangement links TRBV27 to TRBJ1-6, with D possibly TRBD1 on 5 matching bases. Trimming removed 8 bases at V and 5 bases at J, with 10 bases between. Germline values: CDR1 MNHEY, CDR2 SMNVEV (reference sequence). The CDR3 runs 13 residues. Here the CDR3 reads CASSRGNNSPLHF. CDR3 in DNA: TGTGCCAGCTCTCGGGGGAATAATTCACCCCTCCACTTT.

V is TRBV11-2 and J is TRBJ2-2; maybe TRBD1 (7 bases). The germline V and J ends were trimmed by 8 bases and 7 bases, with 17 bases remaining between them. The CDR3 sequence is 14 residues long. The germline V gene has CDR1 SGHAT and CDR2 FQNNGV. The CDR3: CASRGGGAYGELFF. CDR3 nucleotide sequence: TGTGCCAGCCGCGGAGGGGGCGCCTACGGGGAGCTGTTTTTT.

Regarding this clone: This specimen includes other DNA sequences encoding the same CDR3. V and J are TRBV9 and TRBJ2-3, with 11 nucleotides matching TRBD2. V trimming: 0 bases; J trimming: 4 bases; junction bases outside the gene matches: 4. The V gene's germline CDR1 is SGDLS and CDR2 YYNGEE. The CDR3 is 16 amino acids. The CDR3 DNA sequence: TGTGCCAGCAGCGTAGGAGGTAGCGGGGGGGCAGATACGCAGTATTTT. Its protein product is CASSVGGSGGADTQYF.

The chain joins TRBV7-2 to TRBJ2-3; maybe TRBD1 (5 bases). The CDR3 is 15 residues long. Germline V gene lookup returns CDR1 SGHTA and CDR2 FQGNSA. Trimming removed 1 base from V and 2 bases from J, with 10 bases in between. CDR3 nucleotide sequence: TGTGCCAGCAGCTTAGTCGACAGCCACACAGATACGCAGTATTTT. It translates to CASSLVDSHTDTQYF. Supplemented by reference TRBV7-2 and TRBJ2-3, the full variable domain reads GAGVSQSPSNKVTEKGKDVELRCDPISGHTALYWYRQSLGQGLEFLIYFQGNSAPDKSGLPSDRFSAERTGGSVSTLTIQRTQQEDSAVYLCASSLVDSHTDTQYFGPGTRLTVL.

This rearrangement joins TRBV28 to TRBJ1-5; possible D gene TRBD1, 5 bases. This CDR3 is built from 15 residues. Germline values: CDR1 MDHEN, CDR2 SYDVKM. Trimming cost V 2 bases and J 0 bases, with 8 bases left between them. The CDR3 is CASSLGASSNQPQHF. Written as DNA, the CDR3 is TGTGCCAGCAGTTTAGGGGCTTCTAGCAATCAGCCCCAGCATTTT.

The rearrangement links TRBV10-2 to TRBJ2-7, with 15 positions matching TRBD2. The CDR3 extends over 16 amino acids. Germline CDR1 is WSHSY and CDR2 is SAAADI. J was trimmed by 3 bases and V by 10 bases; bases with no gene match: 10. CDR3 nucleotide sequence: TGCGCCAACAGGACTAGCGGGAGGGCCTTTCACTACGAGCAGTACTTC. Translating gives CANRTSGRAFHYEQYF.

V is TRBV28 and J is TRBJ1-6; D remains unclear. Trimming stripped 2 bases from V and 2 bases from J, with 10 bases between. This CDR3 spans 16 amino acids. Looked up from germline, CDR1 is MDHEN and CDR2 is SYDVKM. The CDR3 bases are TGTGCCAGCAGTTTAGAAGAGAGCGCCTATAATTCACCCCTCCACTTT. Its protein product is CASSLEESAYNSPLHF.

Note on this clone: Other DNA sequences in the sample encode the same CDR3. V usage is TRBV19 and J usage is TRBJ2-3; D unclear. This CDR3 is built from 15 residues. The germline V and J ends were trimmed by 2 bases and 0 bases, with 9 bases remaining between them. The V gene's germline CDR1 is LNHDA and CDR2 SQIVND (reference sequence). The CDR3 nucleotides are TGTGCCAGTAGTATAATCGGAGCAAGCACAGATACGCAGTATTTT. Protein: CASSIIGASTDTQYF.

The chain employs TRBV27 and TRBJ2-1; the match to TRBD2 covers 8 bases. Per germline, CDR1 MNHEY and CDR2 SMNVEV (reference sequence). The CDR3 is made up of 19 amino acids. Trimming cost V 6 bases and J 1 base; bases outside gene matches: 17. The CDR3: CASSFPSSGTGESYNEQFF. DNA for the CDR3: TGTGCCAGCAGCTTCCCGAGTAGCGGGACTGGGGAGTCCTACAATGAGCAGTTCTTC.

The chain recombines TRBV2 with TRBJ2-7; 9 bases align to TRBD1. With 6 bases clipped from V and 6 bases from J, the junction kept 3 bases outside the gene matches. CDR3 size: 12 residues. CDR1 is SNHLY and CDR2 is FYNNEI in the germline V gene. DNA for the CDR3: TGTGCCAGCAGACAGGGGGCTACCGAGCAGTACTTC. Its translation is CASRQGATEQYF. Based on the CDR3 plus reference TRBV2 and TRBJ2-7, the full variable domain is EPEVTQTPSHQVTQMGQEVILRCVPISNHLYFYWYRQILGQKVEFLVSFYNNEISEKSEIFDDQFSVERPDGSNFTLKIRSTKLEDSAMYFCASRQGATEQYFGPGTRLTVT.

This sequence joins TRBV27 and TRBJ2-5, with D possibly TRBD2 on 5 matching bases. The CDR3 totals 15 residues. Germline CDR1 is MNHEY and CDR2 is SMNVEV (reference sequence). Trimming shortened V by 6 bases and J by 0 bases, and 14 bases separated the two germline ends. CDR3 residues: CASSPGWTDQETQYF. Written as DNA, the CDR3 is TGTGCCAGCAGCCCGGGGTGGACGGACCAAGAGACCCAGTACTTC.

Comments on this clone: Its ends do not fully match the called genes, so a read error is possible. This chain uses TRBV11-2 with TRBJ2-3, with TRBD2 identical over 9 bases. The CDR3 length is 13 residues. Germline-derived CDR1 and CDR2 are SGHAT and FQNNGV. The CDR3 nucleotides read TGTGCCAGCAGCTTATATTCTAGCGGGGCGACCCTGTTT. Translation gives CASSLYSSGATLF.

This rearrangement joins TRBV5-6 to TRBJ2-5; 13 positions match TRBD2. The CDR3 consists of 14 residues. CDR1 and CDR2 from the germline V gene are SGHDT and YYEEEE. Trimming removed 6 bases from V and 3 bases from J; junction bases left unmatched: 2. The CDR3 protein is CASKTSGGKETQYF. The CDR3 DNA reads as TGTGCCAGCAAGACTAGCGGGGGGAAAGAGACCCAGTACTTC.

The chain uses TRBV18 and TRBJ2-7; no clear D gene. Deletions cut 4 bases from V and 3 bases from J, with 7 bases between. The CDR3 loop spans 12 amino acids. Germline values: CDR1 KGHSH, CDR2 LQKENI. CDR3 nucleotides: TGTGCCAGCTCACACAGAGGCTACGAGCAGTACTTC. As protein: CASSHRGYEQYF.

The chain uses TRBV28 and TRBJ2-5; 11 nucleotides line up with TRBD2. Germline V gene data show CDR1 as MDHEN and CDR2 as SYDVKM. The CDR3 has 17 amino acids. Trimming took 4 bases from V and 4 from J; bases not matched to a gene: 11. The CDR3 bases are TGTGCCAGCAGTTCGTACTCCGGGACTAGCGGACGAGAGACCCAGTACTTC. Encoded protein: CASSSYSGTSGRETQYF. The whole variable domain, filled in from reference TRBV28 and TRBJ2-5, reads DVKVTQSSRYLVKRTGEKVFLECVQDMDHENMFWYRQDPGLGLRLIYFSYDVKMKEKGDIPEGYSVSREKKERFSLILESASTNQTSMYLCASSSYSGTSGRETQYFGPGTRLLVL.

The chain recombines TRBV11-2 with TRBJ2-2, with D perhaps matching TRBD2 (5 bases). The germline CDR1 and CDR2 sequences are SGHAT and FQNNGV. The CDR3 spans 16 residues. With 4 bases removed from V and 5 bases from J, the gap between germline ends came to 17 bases. The CDR3 region has the DNA TGTGCCAGCAGCTCCTTGGTGGGAGAAAAAACCGGGGAGCTGTTTTTT. Encoded protein: CASSSLVGEKTGELFF. The full variable domain, rest sourced from reference TRBV11-2 and TRBJ2-2, is EAGVAQSPRYKIIEKRQSVAFWCNPISGHATLYWYQQILGQGPKLLIQFQNNGVVDDSQLPKDRFSAERLKGVDSTLKIQPAKLEDSAVYLCASSSLVGEKTGELFFGEGSRLTVL.

In its sample, this clone was seen once. The V call is TRBV27, the J call TRBJ1-6, with 7 bases lining up with TRBD1. The CDR3 contains 15 residues. The junction had 2 bases not matched to a gene; V was cut back by 1 base and J by 5 bases. Germline V gene lookup returns CDR1 MNHEY and CDR2 SMNVEV (reference sequence). In nucleotides, the CDR3 is TGTGCCAGCAGTTTATATGGGACAGATAATTCACCCCTCCACTTT. It is translated as CASSLYGTDNSPLHF.

The genes are TRBV4-1 and TRBJ2-1; D possibly corresponds to TRBD2 (6 bases). The germline V gene has CDR1 MGHRA and CDR2 YSYEKL. Trimming took off 5 bases at V and 8 bases at J, with 19 bases between the two ends. The CDR3 covers 15 residues. The DNA for the CDR3 is TGCGCCAGCAGCGACGGGGCGGGGAATCCGGATGAGCAGTTCTTC. Protein: CASSDGAGNPDEQFF.

This chain connects TRBV7-2 to TRBJ1-4; D call uncertain. Germline V CDR1 and CDR2: SGHTA, FQGNSA. This CDR3 is 14 amino acids long. V was pared by 1 base and J by 4 bases, with 7 bases between. The CDR3 nucleotides are TGTGCCAGCAGCTTAGGGGTCCATAATGAAAAACTGTTTTTT. As protein: CASSLGVHNEKLFF.

This sequence joins TRBV5-1 and TRBJ2-3, with 16 bases fitting TRBD2. Germline V gives CDR1 SGHRS, CDR2 YFSETQ. This CDR3 spans 18 amino acids. Unmatched junction bases numbered 11, after V lost 5 bases and J lost 5 bases. CDR3 residues: CASSPGTSGGAVIDTQYF. The CDR3 coding sequence is TGCGCCAGCAGTCCCGGGACTAGCGGGGGGGCCGTTATAGATACGCAGTATTTT.

This clone turned up a few times. This chain uses TRBV12-5 with TRBJ2-5; TRBD2 matches 9 bases. J gave up 3 bases and V 8 bases, and 4 bases lay outside the gene matches. The CDR3 runs 13 residues. Germline V gives CDR1 LGHNT, CDR2 FRNRAP. The CDR3 coding sequence is TGTGCTAGTAGGCCTAGCGGGGAAGAGACCCAGTACTTC. Its translation is CASRPSGEETQYF.

The chain carries TRBV4-1 and TRBJ2-1, with D perhaps TRBD2 (5 bases). The V end was cut by 1 base, the J end by 4 bases, with 14 bases between. Germline-derived CDR1 and CDR2 are MGHRA and YSYEKL. The CDR3 contains 16 residues. CDR3 sequence reads: CASSQGLGGGYNEQFF. CDR3 nucleotides: TGCGCCAGCAGCCAAGGTTTGGGCGGAGGTTACAATGAGCAGTTCTTC.

The J gene is TRBJ2-7, the V gene TRBV5-1, with 7 nucleotides matching TRBD1. The trim removed 0 bases at V and 7 bases at J, leaving 10 bases unmatched. This CDR3 contains 15 residues. CDR1 is SGHRS and CDR2 is YFSETQ in the germline V gene. CDR3 in DNA: TGCGCCAGCAGCTTGGGGGACAGTGGAATTTGGGAGCAGTACTTC. Translating it yields CASSLGDSGIWEQYF.

The V call is TRBV7-3, the J call TRBJ2-7; D is unclear. This CDR3 contains 16 residues. Trimming shortened V by 0 bases and J by 0 bases, and 12 bases separated the two germline ends. The germline V gene has CDR1 SGHTA and CDR2 FQGTGA. The chain's CDR3 is CASSLTVNWDSYEQYF. CDR3 bases: TGTGCCAGCAGCTTAACGGTAAATTGGGACTCCTACGAGCAGTACTTC.